The 5 T cell receptor beta chains reported below all come from one sample, sequenced in a study of blood T cell repertoires in COVID-19. Data came from immunoSEQ multiplex PCR; TCRdb stores just in-frame clones and leaves some out. The sample shows approximately 170,000 clones, about 88% of them seen only once. Material for sequencing was peripheral blood. The receptors here all came from a man aged 25 to 40 with acute or convalescent COVID-19.

About this clone: The junction shows a germline mismatch at one end, possibly a read error. The chain combines TRBV30 with TRBJ1-2; D uncertain. CDR3 length equals 11 residues. CDR1 and CDR2 (germline): GTSNPN, SVGIG (reference sequence). The CDR3 DNA reads as TGTGCCTGGAGTCCCACCCTAACGGAGCGGTTC. This sequence encodes CAWSPTLTERF.

This chain joins TRBV6-6 and TRBJ1-1; D unclear. There are 16 residues in the CDR3. The V gene lost 8 bases and the J gene lost 2 bases, with 21 bases spanning the gap. Germline V CDR1 and CDR2: MNHNY, SVGAGI (reference sequence). CDR3 loop: CASSSPGRLDNTEAFF. The CDR3 bases are TGTGCCAGCTCTAGTCCCGGGAGGTTAGATAACACTGAAGCTTTCTTT.

The chain employs TRBV19 and TRBJ1-2, with TRBD1 as a possible D gene (5 bases). Germline values: CDR1 LNHDA, CDR2 SQIVND (reference sequence). V dropped 10 bases and J dropped 2 bases, with 11 bases sitting between them. The CDR3 runs to 12 residues. DNA for the CDR3: TGTGCCACGACAGTAGGGAACTATGGCTACACCTTC. This codes for CATTVGNYGYTF.

The J gene is TRBJ1-1, the V gene TRBV7-8, with D possibly being TRBD1 (5 bases). This CDR3 comprises 13 residues. The V gene's germline CDR1 is SGHVS and CDR2 FQNEAQ. The V end lost 5 bases, the J end lost 3 bases, and 10 bases lay between the germline ends. The CDR3 spells CASSPDRYTEAFF. In DNA form, the CDR3 reads TGTGCCAGCAGCCCTGACAGATACACTGAAGCTTTCTTT.

V gene TRBV19 combines with J gene TRBJ1-6; weak D call: TRBD1 (6 bases). V lost 4 bases, J lost 14 bases, and 18 bases lay in between. There are 14 residues in the CDR3. The V gene's germline CDR1 is LNHDA and CDR2 SQIVND (reference sequence). The CDR3 nucleotides are TGTGCCAGTAGTAACGGGACACCGCTAGGGACCCTCCACTTT. Protein sequence: CASSNGTPLGTLHF.